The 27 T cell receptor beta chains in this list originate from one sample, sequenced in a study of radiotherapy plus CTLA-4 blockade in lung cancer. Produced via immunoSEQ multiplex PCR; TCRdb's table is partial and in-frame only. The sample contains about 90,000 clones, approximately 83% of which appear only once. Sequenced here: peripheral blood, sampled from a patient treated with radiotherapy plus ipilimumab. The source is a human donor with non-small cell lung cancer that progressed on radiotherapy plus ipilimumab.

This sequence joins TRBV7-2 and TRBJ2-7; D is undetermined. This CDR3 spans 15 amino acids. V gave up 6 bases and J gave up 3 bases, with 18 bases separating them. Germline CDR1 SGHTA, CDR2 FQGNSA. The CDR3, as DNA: TGTGCCAGCAGTCCCGATGGGCGATCGGTCTACGAGCAGTACTTC. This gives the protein CASSPDGRSVYEQYF.

CDR3 DNA sequence: TGTGCCAGCAAAAGGACAGCGAACACCGGGGAGCTGTTTTTT. Amino acid sequence: CASKRTANTGELFF. The chain is built from TRBV6-5 and TRBJ2-2, with D possibly being TRBD1 (6 bases). This CDR3 is built from 14 residues. Germline lookup yields CDR1 MNHEY and CDR2 SVGAGI. V dropped 7 bases and J dropped 0 bases, with 9 bases sitting between them.

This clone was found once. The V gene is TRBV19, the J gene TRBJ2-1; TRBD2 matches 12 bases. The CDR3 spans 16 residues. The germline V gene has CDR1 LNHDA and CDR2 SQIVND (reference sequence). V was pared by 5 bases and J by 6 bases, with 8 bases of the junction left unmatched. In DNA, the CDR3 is TGTGCCAGTAGTCCGATTACTAGCGGGGGGTTCAATGAGCAGTTCTTC. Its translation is CASSPITSGGFNEQFF.

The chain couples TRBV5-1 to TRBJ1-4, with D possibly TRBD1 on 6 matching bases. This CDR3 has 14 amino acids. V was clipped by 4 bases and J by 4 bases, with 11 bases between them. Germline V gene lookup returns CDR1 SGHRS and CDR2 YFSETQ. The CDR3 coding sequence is TGCGCCAGCAGCCCTGGGACACTTAATGAAAAACTGTTTTTT. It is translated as CASSPGTLNEKLFF.

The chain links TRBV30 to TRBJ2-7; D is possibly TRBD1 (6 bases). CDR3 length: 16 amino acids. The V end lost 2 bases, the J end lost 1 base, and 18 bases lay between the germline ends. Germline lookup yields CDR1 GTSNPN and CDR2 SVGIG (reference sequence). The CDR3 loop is CAWSPWDGQGSYEQYF. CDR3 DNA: TGTGCCTGGAGTCCATGGGACGGCCAGGGGTCCTACGAGCAGTACTTC.

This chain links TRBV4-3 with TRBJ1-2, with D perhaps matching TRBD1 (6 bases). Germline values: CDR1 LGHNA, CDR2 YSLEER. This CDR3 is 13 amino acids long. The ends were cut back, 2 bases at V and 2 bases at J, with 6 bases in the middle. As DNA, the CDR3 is TGCGCCAGCAGCCAAACAGGGAACTATGGCTACACCTTC. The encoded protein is CASSQTGNYGYTF.

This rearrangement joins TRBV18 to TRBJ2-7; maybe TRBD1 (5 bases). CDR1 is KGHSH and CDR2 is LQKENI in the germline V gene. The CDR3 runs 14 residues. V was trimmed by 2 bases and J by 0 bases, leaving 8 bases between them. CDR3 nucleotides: TGTGCCAGCTCACCAAAAGGGGTCTCCTACGAGCAGTACTTC. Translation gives CASSPKGVSYEQYF. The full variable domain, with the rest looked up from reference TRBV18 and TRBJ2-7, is NAGVMQNPRHLVRRRGQEARLRCSPMKGHSHVYWYRQLPEEGLKFMVYLQKENIIDESGMPKERFSAEFPKEGPSILRIQQVVRGDSAAYFCASSPKGVSYEQYFGPGTRLTVT.

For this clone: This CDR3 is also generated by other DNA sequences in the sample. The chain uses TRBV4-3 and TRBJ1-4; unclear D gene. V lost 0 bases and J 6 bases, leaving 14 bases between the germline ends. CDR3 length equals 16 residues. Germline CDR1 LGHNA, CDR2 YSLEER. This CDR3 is CASSQEVVPGDEKLFF. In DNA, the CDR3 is TGCGCCAGCAGCCAAGAGGTAGTGCCAGGAGATGAAAAACTGTTTTTT.

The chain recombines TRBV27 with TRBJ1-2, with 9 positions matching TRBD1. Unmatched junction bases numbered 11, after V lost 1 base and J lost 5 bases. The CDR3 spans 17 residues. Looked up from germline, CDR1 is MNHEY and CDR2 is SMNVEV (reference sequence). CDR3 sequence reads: CASSLYPRDREKYGYTF. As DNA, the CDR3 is TGTGCCAGCAGTTTATATCCCCGGGACAGGGAAAAGTATGGCTACACCTTC.

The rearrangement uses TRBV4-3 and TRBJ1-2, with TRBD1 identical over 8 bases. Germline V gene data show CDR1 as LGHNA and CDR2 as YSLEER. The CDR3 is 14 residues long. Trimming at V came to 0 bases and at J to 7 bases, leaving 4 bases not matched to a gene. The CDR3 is CASSQDGQGVGYTF. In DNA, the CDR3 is TGCGCCAGCAGCCAAGATGGACAGGGTGTTGGCTACACCTTC.

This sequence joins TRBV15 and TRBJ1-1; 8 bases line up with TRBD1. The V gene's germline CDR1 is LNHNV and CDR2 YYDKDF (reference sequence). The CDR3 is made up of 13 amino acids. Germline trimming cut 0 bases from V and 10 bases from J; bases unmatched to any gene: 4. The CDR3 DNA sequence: TGTGCCACCAGCAGAGACCGGACAGGGCGAGCTTTCTTT. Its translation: CATSRDRTGRAFF.

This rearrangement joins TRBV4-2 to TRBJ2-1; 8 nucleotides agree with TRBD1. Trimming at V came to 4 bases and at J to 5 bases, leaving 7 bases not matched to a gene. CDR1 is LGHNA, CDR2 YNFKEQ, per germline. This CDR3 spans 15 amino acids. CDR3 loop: CASSPDRDADNEQFF. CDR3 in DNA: TGTGCCAGCAGCCCGGACAGGGATGCAGACAATGAGCAGTTCTTC.

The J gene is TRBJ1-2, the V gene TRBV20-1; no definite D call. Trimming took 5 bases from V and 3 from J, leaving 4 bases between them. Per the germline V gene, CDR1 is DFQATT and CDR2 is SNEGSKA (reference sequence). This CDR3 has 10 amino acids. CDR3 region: CSAGHYGYTF. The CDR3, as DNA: TGCAGTGCTGGACACTATGGCTACACCTTC.

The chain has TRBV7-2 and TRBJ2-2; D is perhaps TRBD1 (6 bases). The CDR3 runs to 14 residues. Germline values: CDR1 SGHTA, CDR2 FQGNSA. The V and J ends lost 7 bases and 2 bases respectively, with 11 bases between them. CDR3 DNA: TGTGCCAGCAACCCGACAGGAAACACCGGGGAGCTGTTTTTT. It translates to CASNPTGNTGELFF.

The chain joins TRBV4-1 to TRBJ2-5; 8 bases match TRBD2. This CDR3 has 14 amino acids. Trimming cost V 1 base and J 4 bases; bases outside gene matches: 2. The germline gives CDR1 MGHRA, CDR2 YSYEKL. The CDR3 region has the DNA TGCGCCAGCAGCCAAGGCCGGGGGGGAGAGACCCAGTACTTC. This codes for CASSQGRGGETQYF.

CDR3 sequence reads: CASSPQGSGNTIYF. The CDR3 nucleotides read TGTGCCAGTAGTCCACAGGGTAGTGGAAACACCATATATTTT. V is TRBV19 and J is TRBJ1-3, with a weak D call TRBD1 (6 bases). From germline, CDR1 is LNHDA and CDR2 SQIVND (reference sequence). This CDR3 contains 14 residues. Trimming stripped 5 bases from V and 3 bases from J, with 11 bases between.

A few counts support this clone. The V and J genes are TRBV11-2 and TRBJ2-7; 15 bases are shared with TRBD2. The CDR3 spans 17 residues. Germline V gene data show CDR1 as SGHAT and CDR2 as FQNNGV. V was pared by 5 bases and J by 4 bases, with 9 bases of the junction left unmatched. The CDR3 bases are TGTGCCAGCAGCAACCCCGGGACTAGCGGGGGGTTTTACGAGCAGTACTTC. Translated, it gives CASSNPGTSGGFYEQYF. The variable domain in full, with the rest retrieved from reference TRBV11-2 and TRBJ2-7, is EAGVAQSPRYKIIEKRQSVAFWCNPISGHATLYWYQQILGQGPKLLIQFQNNGVVDDSQLPKDRFSAERLKGVDSTLKIQPAKLEDSAVYLCASSNPGTSGGFYEQYFGPGTRLTVT.

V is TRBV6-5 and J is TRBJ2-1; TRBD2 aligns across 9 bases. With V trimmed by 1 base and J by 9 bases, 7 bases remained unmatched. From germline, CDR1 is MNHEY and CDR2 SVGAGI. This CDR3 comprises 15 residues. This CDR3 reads CASSYLSSGNFEQFF. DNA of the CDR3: TGTGCCAGCAGTTACTTGTCTAGCGGGAACTTTGAGCAGTTCTTC.

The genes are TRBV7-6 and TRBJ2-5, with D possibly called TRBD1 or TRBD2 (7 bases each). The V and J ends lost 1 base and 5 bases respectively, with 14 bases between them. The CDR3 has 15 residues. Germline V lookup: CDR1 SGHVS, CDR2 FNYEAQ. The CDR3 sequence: CASSLGQGGFETQYF. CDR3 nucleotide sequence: TGTGCCAGCAGCTTAGGACAGGGAGGGTTCGAGACCCAGTACTTC.

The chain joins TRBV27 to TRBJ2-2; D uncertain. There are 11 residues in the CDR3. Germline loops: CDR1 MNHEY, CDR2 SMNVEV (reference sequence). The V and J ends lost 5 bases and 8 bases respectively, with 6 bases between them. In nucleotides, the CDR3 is TGTGCCAGCAGTCGTACAGGGGAGCTGTTTTTT. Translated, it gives CASSRTGELFF.

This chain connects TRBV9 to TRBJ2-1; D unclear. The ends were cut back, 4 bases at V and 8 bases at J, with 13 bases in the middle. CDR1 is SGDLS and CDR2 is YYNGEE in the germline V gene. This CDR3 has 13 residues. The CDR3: CASSPHLPDEQFF. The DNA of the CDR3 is TGTGCCAGCAGCCCGCACCTTCCGGATGAGCAGTTCTTC.

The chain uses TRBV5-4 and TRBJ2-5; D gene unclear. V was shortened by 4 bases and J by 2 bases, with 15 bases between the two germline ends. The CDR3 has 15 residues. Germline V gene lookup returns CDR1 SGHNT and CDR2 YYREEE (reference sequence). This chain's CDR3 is CASSPDQAVQETQYF. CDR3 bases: TGTGCCAGCAGCCCGGACCAGGCGGTTCAAGAGACCCAGTACTTC.

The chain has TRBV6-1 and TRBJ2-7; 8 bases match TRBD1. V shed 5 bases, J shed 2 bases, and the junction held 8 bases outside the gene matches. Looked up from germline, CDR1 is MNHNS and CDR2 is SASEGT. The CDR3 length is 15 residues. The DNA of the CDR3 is TGTGCCAGCAGTACTCCGGGACAGGTGGCCTACGAGCAGTACTTC. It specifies CASSTPGQVAYEQYF.

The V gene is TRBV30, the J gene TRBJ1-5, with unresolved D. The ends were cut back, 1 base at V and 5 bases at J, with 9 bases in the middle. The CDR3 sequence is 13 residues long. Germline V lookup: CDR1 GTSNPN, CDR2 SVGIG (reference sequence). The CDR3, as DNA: TGTGCCTGGAGTGGACACATAGATCAGCCCCAGCATTTT. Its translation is CAWSGHIDQPQHF.

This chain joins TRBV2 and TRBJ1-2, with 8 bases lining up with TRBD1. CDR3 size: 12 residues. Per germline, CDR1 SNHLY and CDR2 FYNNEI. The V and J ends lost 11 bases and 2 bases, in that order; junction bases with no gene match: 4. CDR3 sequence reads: CADRGVNYGYTF. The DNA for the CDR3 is TGTGCCGACAGGGGCGTAAACTATGGCTACACCTTC.

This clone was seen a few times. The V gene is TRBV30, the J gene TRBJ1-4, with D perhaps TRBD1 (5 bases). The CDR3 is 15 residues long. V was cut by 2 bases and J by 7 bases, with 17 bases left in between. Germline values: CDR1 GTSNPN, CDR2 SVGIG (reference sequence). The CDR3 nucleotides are TGTGCCTGGAGTATGACCGGGACTTGGGGTGAAAAACTGTTTTTT. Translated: CAWSMTGTWGEKLFF.

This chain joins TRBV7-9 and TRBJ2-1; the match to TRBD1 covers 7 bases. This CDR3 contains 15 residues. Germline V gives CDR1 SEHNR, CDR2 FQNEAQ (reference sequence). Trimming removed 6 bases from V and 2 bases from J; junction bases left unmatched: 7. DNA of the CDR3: TGTGCCAGCAGGTCCGGGACAGAGCCCTACAATGAGCAGTTCTTC. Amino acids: CASRSGTEPYNEQFF.